This TCR beta chain was recorded in a study of shared clonotypes between healthy human individuals. Germline V gene lookup returns CDR1 ENHRY and CDR2 SYGVKD. The germline V and J ends were trimmed by 9 bases and 0 bases, with 5 bases remaining between them. This CDR3 is built from 12 residues. Turning to this clone: Its specificity is unknown.

The material for each subset, its genomic DNA, was split evenly across several immunoSEQ plates. Per the authors' pipeline: ImmunoSEQ junction-only sequences lacked quality scores, so their filtering differed. Sequencing used immunoSEQ multiplex PCR; TCRdb keeps in-frame clones, though not all of them. Clone size and the V and J calls come from that table; the DNA yielded D and trimming. Among about 1 million clones listed, 65% to 80% were seen once. Study-wide results and limits: Among a handful of donors, approximately 5% of naive CD4 clonotypes were found in common. Lower generation probabilities were found for non-shared clonotypes than for those shared by all four donors.

The V call is TRBV10-3, the J call TRBJ2-2, with D perhaps TRBD2 (5 bases). The receptor was derived from a man younger than 35 in good health. Input material: memory CD4+ T cells sorted from blood. Specified subset: CD45RA-negative fraction. The CDR3 DNA reads TGTGCCATAGCGGCGAACACCGGGGAGCTGTTTTTT. Protein sequence: CAIAANTGELFF.